The present T cell receptor (beta chain) was sequenced within a study of Ad26.COV2.S vaccination and SARS-CoV-2 variants. Across the whole study: Recipients of Ad26.COV2.S got it intramuscularly, once or twice 56 days apart.

Sequenced by immunoSEQ multiplex PCR; TCRdb stores in-frame clones only, minus some. The data contain around 320,000 clones, around 84% of them seen just once; the ten biggest clones take up more than 1.5%. General study findings and limits: Those who received the vaccine showed greater spike-specific TCR breadth than those given placebo. Analytic work on TCR breadth and depth might have understated the full extent of total T cell responses.

Treatment denoted: about 20 received Ad26.COV2.S at low or high dose, single or two shots; 5 received placebo; per-sample allocation not given. It was on day 63 after the first vaccine or placebo injection that samples were taken. A Boston donor was an adult aged 18-55 years. The sample holds one count of this clone. What it binds is not known. J lost 7 bases, V lost 4 bases, and 4 bases had no gene match. Germline values: CDR1 SGHKS, CDR2 YYEKEE (reference sequence). CDR3 length: 13 amino acids. The rearrangement joins TRBV5-5 to TRBJ2-1; TRBD1 aligns across 8 bases. The sequences come from peripheral blood, collected in a trial of Ad26.COV2.S vaccine versus placebo. The sequence was obtained from a person aged 18-65 years who received the Ad26.COV2.S COVID-19 vaccine or a placebo. This CDR3 reads CASSADRVNEQFF. For the CDR3, the DNA is TGTGCCAGCAGCGCGGACAGGGTTAATGAGCAGTTCTTC.